This TCR beta chain appears in the sequencing data of a study of blood T cell repertoires in COVID-19. Study-wide background: Samples came from the United States, Italy and Spain, spanning acute and convalescent COVID-19. Sources were T cells, B-cell-depleted T cells, or PBMCs; the material itself was cDNA or gDNA.

In the authors' workflow: Nucleated cell counts were estimated from reference gene primer amplification. Assay: immunoSEQ multiplex PCR; the TCRdb copy retains only in-frame clones and omits some. Clone size and V and J calls were adopted from that table, with D and trimming inferred from the DNA. In the table there are over 250,000 clones, 85% of which are singletons. Trimming shortened V by 2 bases and J by 3 bases, and 4 bases separated the two germline ends. CDR3 length: 12 residues. Per germline, CDR1 SEHNR and CDR2 FQNEAQ (reference sequence). Sequenced input: peripheral blood. The chain combines TRBV7-9 with TRBJ2-5; D remains unclear. This sequence was found in a human donor in a cohort sampled during active COVID-19. CDR3: CASSLPKETQYF. Here the CDR3 DNA reads TGTGCCAGCAGCTTACCCAAAGAGACCCAGTACTTC. Using reference TRBV7-9 and TRBJ2-5 for the parts outside the CDR3, the full variable domain is DTGVSQNPRHKITKRGQNVTFRCDPISEHNRLYWYRQTLGQGPEFLTYFQNEAQLEKSRLLSDRFSAERPKGSFSTLEIQRTEQGDSAMYLCASSLPKETQYFGPGTRLLVL.